Listed here are 8 T cell receptor beta chains from one sample, sequenced in a study of T-cell reconstitution after alpha-beta-depleted transplantation in children. Unique molecular identifiers were incorporated when the TCRbeta library was constructed. A single record per CDR3 protein comes from TCRdb applying MiXCR to the PCR reads. The data contain around 670,000 distinct CDR3 sequences, around 13% of them seen just once; the ten biggest clones take up roughly 0.84%. The specimen was PBMCs, collected before TCRalphabeta/CD19-depleted stem cell transplant. These receptors were obtained from a girl aged 2 to 10 with congenital amegakaryocytic thrombocytopenia, due to receive a stem cell transplant.

The J gene is TRBJ2-5, the V gene TRBV12-3 or TRBV12-4; D unclear. V shed 8 bases and J shed 1 base, with 11 bases lying between them. The CDR3 covers 13 residues. The CDR3 reads CASGEKSQETQYF. The CDR3 DNA reads as TGTGCCAGCGGAGAAAAATCCCAAGAGACCCAGTACTTC.

This clonotype came up a few times. CDR3 coding DNA: TGTGCCAGCAGCCTCGATGTTGGACTAGCGGGAGAGGGCAATGAGCAGTTCTTC. As protein: CASSLDVGLAGEGNEQFF. The genes are TRBV11-2 and TRBJ2-1; 13 bases align to TRBD2. Germline-derived CDR1 and CDR2 are SGHAT and FQNNGV. The CDR3 spans 18 residues. V lost 5 bases, J lost 6 bases, and 13 bases stayed unmatched.

This clonotype came up a few times. The V and J genes are TRBV20-1 and TRBJ1-5; D gene uncertain. The CDR3 has 14 amino acids. The germline gives CDR1 DFQATT, CDR2 SNEGSKA (reference sequence). V gave up 3 bases and J gave up 0 bases, with 9 bases separating them. CDR3 region: CSARRGNSNQPQHF. CDR3 DNA sequence: TGCAGTGCTAGGCGTGGGAATAGCAATCAGCCCCAGCATTTT.

The chain combines TRBV5-6 with TRBJ2-7; possibly TRBD2 for D (6 bases). With 4 bases removed from V and 5 bases from J, the gap between germline ends came to 13 bases. Germline V gene data show CDR1 as SGHDT and CDR2 as YYEEEE. This CDR3 contains 13 residues. The CDR3 DNA reads TGTGCCAGCAGCCCGACTAGAAACCACGAGCAGTACTTC. Encoded protein: CASSPTRNHEQYF.

This clonotype was seen a handful of times. The gene calls are TRBV2 and TRBJ2-4; TRBD1 might be the D (6 bases). Between the trimmed V and J ends, which lost 4 bases and 0 bases, there was a span of 10 bases. The length of the CDR3 is 15 residues. Germline values: CDR1 SNHLY, CDR2 FYNNEI. The CDR3 spells CASSGTALAKNIQYF. Here the CDR3 DNA reads TGTGCCAGCAGTGGGACAGCCTTAGCCAAAAACATTCAGTACTTC.

This clonotype was recorded at least ten times. The V and J genes are TRBV12-3 or TRBV12-4 and TRBJ2-1, with D maybe TRBD1 (5 bases). Trimming removed 7 bases from V and 14 bases from J, with 21 bases in between. CDR3 length equals 13 residues. CDR3 nucleotides: TGTGCCAGCAAGGGGTTGGCAGGGATGGATGAGTTCTTC. It translates to CASKGLAGMDEFF.

This clonotype was seen many times. The rearrangement uses TRBV3-1 and TRBJ2-7, with 8 bases that match TRBD1. CDR1 is LGHDT and CDR2 is YNNKEL in the germline V gene (reference sequence). V trimming: 1 base; J trimming: 1 base; junction bases outside the gene matches: 0. The CDR3 has 14 residues. The CDR3 DNA follows: TGTGCCAGCAGCCAAGGGACAGGGTCCTACGAGCAGTACTTC. This encodes CASSQGTGSYEQYF.

This clonotype was counted a few times. The chain uses TRBV5-5 and TRBJ2-1; D is unclear. This CDR3 is 11 amino acids long. Germline lookup yields CDR1 SGHKS and CDR2 YYEKEE (reference sequence). Trimming took off 4 bases at V and 10 bases at J, with 9 bases between the two ends. DNA of the CDR3: TGTGCCAGCAGCAGGGATATCGAGCAGTTCTTC. Amino acid sequence: CASSRDIEQFF.